This TCR beta chain was recovered during a study of cytomegalovirus exposure and HLA in healthy donors. 13 Jbeta primers and 60 Vbeta primers were used for the PCR. Assay: immunoSEQ multiplex PCR; the TCRdb copy retains only in-frame clones and omits some. The table records about 180,000 clones, 80% of them present only once. Trimming removed 2 bases from V and 2 bases from J; junction bases left unmatched: 7. Germline V lookup: CDR1 SGHRS, CDR2 YFSETQ. The CDR3 runs 17 residues. The sequenced sample consisted of PBMCs. This sequence was found in a woman in her twenties or thirties in good health and CMV-seronegative. The V and J genes are TRBV5-1 and TRBJ2-3, with 11 bases that match TRBD2. The CDR3 DNA follows: TGCGCCAGCAGCTTCGGACTAGCGGGTGCTAACACAGATACGCAGTATTTT. Amino acid sequence: CASSFGLAGANTDTQYF.